Listed below are T cell receptor beta chains from one sample, sequenced in a study of blood T cell repertoires in COVID-19. Produced via immunoSEQ multiplex PCR; TCRdb's table is partial and in-frame only. This table holds roughly 41,000 clones, 80% to 90% found once. The sequenced sample consisted of peripheral blood. The source of these receptors is a man aged 55 to 70 with COVID-19, enrolled during active disease. Each CDR3 is given without its conserved first and last residue. Each record gives: D gene, V gene, J gene, CDR3 protein. A D gene is named only where the DNA matches it firmly.

d_call: -
v_call: TRBV3-1/TRBV3-2
j_call: TRBJ1-5
cdr3_aa: ASSPAGSRNQPQH

d_call: -
v_call: TRBV19
j_call: TRBJ2-7
cdr3_aa: ASSMGPGDYEQY

d_call: -
v_call: TRBV10-1
j_call: TRBJ2-7
cdr3_aa: ASSETKRSSYEQY

d_call: -
v_call: TRBV4-1
j_call: TRBJ1-1
cdr3_aa: ASSFRGGVDTEAF

d_call: -
v_call: TRBV2
j_call: TRBJ1-6
cdr3_aa: ASLLGSSHSPLH

d_call: TRBD1
v_call: TRBV19
j_call: TRBJ1-6
cdr3_aa: ASNRRTGDNSPLH

d_call: TRBD1
v_call: TRBV7-2
j_call: TRBJ2-7
cdr3_aa: ASSPGTGPTEQY

d_call: TRBD1
v_call: TRBV4-2
j_call: TRBJ1-2
cdr3_aa: ASSQVRQGTGYT

d_call: -
v_call: TRBV5-1
j_call: TRBJ1-1
cdr3_aa: ASSLNPNPGTEAF

d_call: -
v_call: TRBV5-1
j_call: TRBJ2-6
cdr3_aa: ASSLAAGANVLT

d_call: TRBD1
v_call: TRBV5-1
j_call: TRBJ1-6
cdr3_aa: ASSLAGQGGNSPLH

d_call: -
v_call: TRBV4-1
j_call: TRBJ1-5
cdr3_aa: ASSQEYADNQPQH

d_call: -
v_call: TRBV4-2
j_call: TRBJ2-7
cdr3_aa: ASSQDVGGSYEQY

d_call: -
v_call: TRBV1
j_call: TRBJ2-7
cdr3_aa: TSSQDADEAGDRHEQY

d_call: TRBD1
v_call: TRBV12-3/TRBV12-4
j_call: TRBJ1-2
cdr3_aa: ASSLGTGLGYT

d_call: TRBD1
v_call: TRBV10-3
j_call: TRBJ2-7
cdr3_aa: AISEGTGVSYEQY

d_call: -
v_call: TRBV30
j_call: TRBJ2-5
cdr3_aa: AWTLGFQETQY

d_call: -
v_call: TRBV14
j_call: TRBJ1-5
cdr3_aa: ASSQGTGQPQH

d_call: TRBD1
v_call: TRBV27
j_call: TRBJ1-4
cdr3_aa: ASSLRGGNRANEKLF

d_call: TRBD1
v_call: TRBV2
j_call: TRBJ1-1
cdr3_aa: ASSEANRGGGAF

d_call: -
v_call: TRBV30
j_call: TRBJ1-3
cdr3_aa: AWAVGAAGNTIY

d_call: TRBD1
v_call: TRBV19
j_call: TRBJ1-1
cdr3_aa: ASSMGQILRNTEAF

d_call: TRBD1
v_call: TRBV27
j_call: TRBJ1-6
cdr3_aa: ASSLEAGGPYNSPLH

d_call: TRBD1
v_call: TRBV2
j_call: TRBJ2-1
cdr3_aa: ASSGQGIPNEQF

d_call: -
v_call: TRBV7-8
j_call: TRBJ2-7
cdr3_aa: ASSFDGGVFYEQY

d_call: -
v_call: TRBV18
j_call: TRBJ2-3
cdr3_aa: ASSPPTSRDTQY

d_call: TRBD1
v_call: TRBV3-1/TRBV3-2
j_call: TRBJ2-2
cdr3_aa: ASSQGTGAVRNTGELF

d_call: TRBD1
v_call: TRBV6-5
j_call: TRBJ1-2
cdr3_aa: ASSPWDSPYGYT

d_call: TRBD1
v_call: TRBV15
j_call: TRBJ1-4
cdr3_aa: ATSRDRGYEKLF

d_call: TRBD1
v_call: TRBV6-1
j_call: TRBJ2-3
cdr3_aa: ASSEMDRVWGPDTQY

d_call: -
v_call: TRBV25-1
j_call: TRBJ2-6
cdr3_aa: ASSASRVRAGANVLT

d_call: -
v_call: TRBV2
j_call: TRBJ1-4
cdr3_aa: ASSGTAEKLF

d_call: -
v_call: TRBV10-3
j_call: TRBJ1-5
cdr3_aa: AISESGHSNQPQH

d_call: TRBD1
v_call: TRBV19
j_call: TRBJ1-2
cdr3_aa: ASSVTGTGPYGYT

d_call: -
v_call: TRBV2
j_call: TRBJ1-3
cdr3_aa: ATHGGSGNTIY

d_call: TRBD1
v_call: TRBV10-2
j_call: TRBJ2-7
cdr3_aa: ASRTGAYEQY

d_call: -
v_call: TRBV2
j_call: TRBJ1-4
cdr3_aa: ASRTVGQLNEKLF

d_call: -
v_call: TRBV19
j_call: TRBJ1-3
cdr3_aa: ASSVSRGQRDPGGNTIY

d_call: -
v_call: TRBV5-1
j_call: TRBJ1-6
cdr3_aa: ASSSSEESPLH

d_call: TRBD1
v_call: TRBV4-2
j_call: TRBJ2-5
cdr3_aa: ASSQEGGRQETQY

d_call: TRBD1
v_call: TRBV2
j_call: TRBJ2-7
cdr3_aa: ASRGTGEQY

d_call: -
v_call: TRBV3-1/TRBV3-2
j_call: TRBJ1-6
cdr3_aa: ASSQDGGVINSPLH

d_call: TRBD1
v_call: TRBV29-1
j_call: TRBJ2-7
cdr3_aa: SVKGTGDHEQY

d_call: -
v_call: TRBV10-1
j_call: TRBJ2-3
cdr3_aa: ASSERLATDTQY

d_call: -
v_call: TRBV12-5
j_call: TRBJ1-3
cdr3_aa: ASGPPYDSSGNTIY

d_call: -
v_call: TRBV7-9
j_call: TRBJ1-1
cdr3_aa: ASSEEGDTEAF

d_call: TRBD1
v_call: TRBV7-9
j_call: TRBJ2-7
cdr3_aa: ASSHEGATDEQY

d_call: -
v_call: TRBV6-5
j_call: TRBJ1-5
cdr3_aa: ASSYSRVQPQH